This TCR beta chain was observed in a study of T-cell memory formation after mild COVID-19. Overall study results and limits: Nothing showed for sure that second-wave clones peaking on day 37 were SARS-CoV-2 specific. Several responding clones turned up in pre-infection memory, indicating that cross-reactive memory may have taken part. Clones that got smaller from day 15 to 85 had even CD4/CD8, while clones growing later tipped toward CD4+.

There are a few counts of this clonotype. Its antigen is not identified. There are 15 residues in the CDR3. Trimming took 1 base from V and 0 from J, leaving 8 bases between them. In germline, CDR1 is LGHNA, CDR2 YSLEER. TCRdb analysed the 5' RACE reads with MiXCR anew, one entry per CDR3 protein. This table holds more than 250,000 distinct CDR3 sequences, roughly 17% found once. The TCR sequence derives from a man aged 18 to 29 who had mild COVID-19 (a few samples of this study predate the infection). Cell type and time point are not known. This chain links TRBV4-3 with TRBJ2-3, with D perhaps TRBD2 (6 bases). The sequencing sample was made of PBMCs or a T cell subset sorted from them (not recorded which). CDR3 coding DNA: TGCGCCAGCAGCCAAGGGCGGGGTAGCACAGATACGCAGTATTTT. It translates to CASSQGRGSTDTQYF.